The clone carrying this T cell receptor (beta chain) came up many times. Its specificity is unknown. Time point: longitudinal time-point 2. These data belong to a study of neurological immune-mediated disorders. From the 5' RACE reads, TCRdb called clonotypes with MiXCR, one entry per CDR3 protein. The sample includes roughly 98,000 distinct CDR3 sequences, around 14% of them seen just once. Study-wide results and limits: TCR clonal expansion peaked in HTLV-1-associated myelopathy patients and was lowest in multiple sclerosis patients.

The TCR was taken from a female donor with HTLV-1-associated myelopathy (HAM/TSP). The specimen sequenced was PBMCs.

The CDR3 bases are TGCAGTGCTAATGGACAGCCGTTCTATGGCTACACCTTC. This encodes CSANGQPFYGYTF. The chain has TRBV20-1 and TRBJ1-2; D is possibly TRBD1 (6 bases). This CDR3 has 13 residues. Trimming stripped 4 bases from V and 4 bases from J, with 13 bases between. Germline loops: CDR1 DFQATT, CDR2 SNEGSKA (reference sequence).